In this sample, the clone carrying this T cell receptor (beta chain) turned up many times. CDR3 length equals 16 residues. After removal of 3 bases from V and 2 bases from J, the junction contained 5 bases not matched to a gene. This sample was included in a study of response to subunit inactivated influenza vaccine. One entry per CDR3 protein results from TCRdb running MiXCR on the RT-PCR reads. The sample lists about 540,000 distinct CDR3 sequences; under 25% were seen once. These data were also reused for a study on T cells expressing NK-cell markers. That paper adds: With UMIs, 5'RACE template switching was used to make TCR beta cDNA. In several donors, these clonotypes also led the CD3+CD56-NKG2C+ fraction.

Sequenced material: CD4+ T cells sorted from PBMCs, taken 12 days after vaccination. This receptor was taken from a man in his fifties who received an inactivated influenza vaccine. V gene TRBV12-3 or TRBV12-4 combines with J gene TRBJ2-3, with 10 nucleotides matching TRBD2. This CDR3 reads CASSFTTSGSTDTQYF. The CDR3 DNA reads TGTGCCAGCAGTTTCACGACTAGCGGGTCCACAGATACGCAGTATTTT.